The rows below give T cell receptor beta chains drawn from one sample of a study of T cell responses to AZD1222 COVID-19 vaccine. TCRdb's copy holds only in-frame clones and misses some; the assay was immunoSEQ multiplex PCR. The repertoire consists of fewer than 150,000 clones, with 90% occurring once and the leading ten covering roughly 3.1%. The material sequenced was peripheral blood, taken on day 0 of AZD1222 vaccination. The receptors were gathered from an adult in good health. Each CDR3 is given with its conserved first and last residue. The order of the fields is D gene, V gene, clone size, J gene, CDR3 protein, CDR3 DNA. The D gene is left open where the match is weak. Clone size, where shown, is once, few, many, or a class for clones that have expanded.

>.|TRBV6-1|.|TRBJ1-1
CASSEARGVRAFF
TGTGCCAGCAGTGAAGCGCGCGGGGTTAGAGCTTTCTTT
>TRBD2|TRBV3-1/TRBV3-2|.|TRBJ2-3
CASSQVKGRLAEYTDTQYF
TGTGCCAGCAGCCAAGTTAAGGGACGACTAGCGGAGTACACAGATACGCAGTATTTT
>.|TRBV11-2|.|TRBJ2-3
CASSLPGFTDTQYF
TGTGCCAGCAGCTTGCCAGGTTTCACAGATACGCAGTATTTT
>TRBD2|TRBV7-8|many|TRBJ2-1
CASSLGSSGGSSSYNEQFF
TGTGCCAGCAGCTTAGGTTCTAGCGGGGGCTCCTCCTCCTACAATGAGCAGTTCTTC
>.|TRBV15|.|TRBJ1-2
CATSREFGTTGVSGYTF
TGTGCCACCAGCAGAGAGTTTGGGACAACGGGAGTTAGCGGCTACACCTTC
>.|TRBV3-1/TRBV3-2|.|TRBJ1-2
CASSQDLSFTF
TGTGCCAGCAGCCAAGATTTGAGCTTTACCTTC
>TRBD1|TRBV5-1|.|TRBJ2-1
CATKRGQGNSYNEQFF
TGCGCCACCAAGAGAGGACAGGGAAACTCCTACAATGAGCAGTTCTTC
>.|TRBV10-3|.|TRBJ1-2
CAISESLRGKGHYGYTF
TGTGCCATCAGTGAGTCATTACGGGGGAAAGGCCACTATGGCTACACCTTC
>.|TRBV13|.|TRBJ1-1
CASSLLYFEAFF
TGTGCCAGCAGCTTATTATACTTTGAAGCTTTCTTT
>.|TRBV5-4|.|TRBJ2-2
CASSLDRGELFF
TGTGCCAGCAGCTTGGACAGAGGGGAGCTGTTTTTT
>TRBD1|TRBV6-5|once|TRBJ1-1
CASSYSSKGQVRGFF
TGTGCCAGCAGTTACTCGAGTAAGGGACAGGTTCGGGGTTTCTTT
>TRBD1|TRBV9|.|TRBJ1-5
CASSPGTGTNSNQPQHF
TGTGCCAGCAGCCCCGGGACAGGAACTAATAGCAATCAGCCCCAGCATTTT
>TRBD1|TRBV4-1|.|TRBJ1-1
CASSQGTDRRRTEAFF
TGCGCCAGCAGCCAAGGAACGGACAGGCGTCGCACTGAAGCTTTCTTT
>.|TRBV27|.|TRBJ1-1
CASSIGQNTEAFF
TGTGCCAGCAGCATTGGACAGAACACTGAAGCTTTCTTT
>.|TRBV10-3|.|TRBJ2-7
CAISERGDIPYEQYF
TGTGCCATCAGTGAGAGGGGGGATATCCCCTACGAGCAGTACTTC
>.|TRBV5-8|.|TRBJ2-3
CASSTQLADTQYF
TGTGCCAGCAGCACCCAGCTTGCCGATACGCAGTATTTT
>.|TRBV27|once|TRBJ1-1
CASSLVWGDLAFF
TGTGCCAGCAGTTTAGTCTGGGGGGATTTAGCTTTCTTT
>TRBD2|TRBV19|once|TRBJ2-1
CASSIRTSGISYNEQFF
TGTGCCAGTAGTATTAGGACTAGCGGGATCTCCTACAATGAGCAGTTCTTC
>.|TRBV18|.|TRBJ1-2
CASSPVRDYGYTF
TGTGCCAGCTCACCAGTTCGGGACTATGGCTACACCTTC
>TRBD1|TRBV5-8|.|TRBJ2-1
CASSPGTGRVEQFF
TGTGCCAGCAGCCCCGGGACAGGGCGAGTGGAGCAGTTCTTC
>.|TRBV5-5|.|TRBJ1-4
CASSLVGGRNEKLFF
TGTGCCAGCAGCTTGGTGGGGGGCAGAAATGAAAAACTGTTTTTT